This TCR beta chain was sequenced in a study of CD8 T cells in ankylosing spondylitis (dated by TCRdb to about 2017). A note on the overall study: To find TCR variants linked to disease, the study profiled T cell receptor beta repertoires in ankylosing spondylitis patients and healthy donors. The whole study cohort included 85 to 120 healthy donors and 20 to 25 ankylosing spondylitis patients. Peripheral blood was sampled, and synovial fluid was also collected from ankylosing spondylitis patients. Results and caveats for the whole study, not just this receptor: A TCR beta motif made up of fewer than 10 highly homologous amino acid variants appeared to be characteristic of blood from ankylosing spondylitis patients. The disease-linked clones showed a CD8+ phenotype and occurred at relatively low frequencies in peripheral blood. Some of the motif variants had been reported before in the synovial fluid and blood of reactive arthritis patients, a finding that suggests common disease-initiation mechanisms. Significant enrichment of the disease-linked clones was reported in matched synovial fluid samples from ankylosing spondylitis patients.

This clonotype was recorded a few times. The target of this receptor is not known. No qualities accompany the bases; no much larger clone lies one base away. TCRdb records Illumina HiSeq 2500 as the sequencer. TCR beta libraries were prepared by quantitative 5'-RACE with molecular barcodes. Concerning the study's data processing: To identify disease-linked TCR variants, a new computational method was used, one built on a probabilistic model of VDJ rearrangement. TCRdb's own reprocessing of the public reads used fastp at Q25 and MiXCR and kept productive beta chains. CDR3 protein sequences are deduplicated, and each keeps its most common genes and DNA. The V and J calls reflect TCRdb's pipeline rather than the authors' work. This sample gives about 330,000 distinct CDR3 sequences in total; 6.5% to 10% of them show up just once. Jointly, the top ten make up just over 14% of the sample. Counted from cysteine to phenylalanine, this CDR3 has 14 amino acids. The DNA shown is the 42-base CDR3, in frame from base 1. V has 5 bases trimmed and J has 6 bases trimmed; junction bases matching no gene number 4. CDR1 and CDR2 (MNHNS, SASEGT) derive from the germline V gene.

The V and J segments used are TRBV6-1 and TRBJ2-2; the junction holds 9 bases that match TRBD2. Sequencing was carried out using blood, either unsorted or a sorted T cell fraction (not recorded which). This clonotype was obtained from a male donor with ankylosing spondylitis. CDR3 loop: CASSLIAGAGELFF. The nucleotide sequence is TGTGCCAGCAGTCTTATAGCGGGAGCCGGGGAGCTGTTTTTT.